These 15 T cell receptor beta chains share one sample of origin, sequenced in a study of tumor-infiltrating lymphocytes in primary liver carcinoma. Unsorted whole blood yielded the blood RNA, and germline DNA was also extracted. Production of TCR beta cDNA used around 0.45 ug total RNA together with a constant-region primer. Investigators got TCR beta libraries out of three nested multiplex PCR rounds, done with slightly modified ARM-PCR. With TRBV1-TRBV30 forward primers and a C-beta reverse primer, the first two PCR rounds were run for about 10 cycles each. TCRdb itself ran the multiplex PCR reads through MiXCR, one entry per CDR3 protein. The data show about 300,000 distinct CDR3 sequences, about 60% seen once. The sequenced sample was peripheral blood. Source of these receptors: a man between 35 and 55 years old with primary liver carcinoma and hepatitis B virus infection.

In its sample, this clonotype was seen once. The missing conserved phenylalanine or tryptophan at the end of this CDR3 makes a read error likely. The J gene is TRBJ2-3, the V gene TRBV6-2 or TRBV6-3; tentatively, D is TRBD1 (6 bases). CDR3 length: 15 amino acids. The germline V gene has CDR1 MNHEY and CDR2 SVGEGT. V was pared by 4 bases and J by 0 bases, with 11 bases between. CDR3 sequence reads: CASSFPQGSTDTQYS. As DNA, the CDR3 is TGTGCCAGCAGTTTCCCACAGGGTAGCACAGATACGCAGTATTCT.

The CDR3 DNA follows: TGTGCCAGCAGTACCCCTTTGGGGTCAAATGAGCAGTTCTTC. Its protein is CASSTPLGSNEQFF. The rearrangement uses TRBV28 and TRBJ2-1; D is unresolved. The CDR3 has 14 residues. Germline CDR1 and CDR2: MDHEN and SYDVKM. Trimming pared 5 bases from V and 7 bases from J, leaving 15 bases between.

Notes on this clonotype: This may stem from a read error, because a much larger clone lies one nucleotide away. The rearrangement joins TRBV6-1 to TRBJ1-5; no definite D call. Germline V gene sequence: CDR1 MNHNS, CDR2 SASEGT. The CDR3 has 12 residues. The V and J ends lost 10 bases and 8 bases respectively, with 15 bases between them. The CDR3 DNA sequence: TGTGCCAACAGAGGGTCGGTGAAGCCCCAGCATTTT. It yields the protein CANRGSVKPQHF.

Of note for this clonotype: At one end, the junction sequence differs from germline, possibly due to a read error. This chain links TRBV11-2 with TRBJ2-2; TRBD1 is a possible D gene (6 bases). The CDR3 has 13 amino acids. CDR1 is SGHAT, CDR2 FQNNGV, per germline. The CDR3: CAGSPQGVGELFF. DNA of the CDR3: TGTGCCGGCAGTCCACAGGGAGTCGGGGAGCTGTTTTTT. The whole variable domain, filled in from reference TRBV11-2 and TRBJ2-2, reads EAGVAQSPRYKIIEKRQSVAFWCNPISGHATLYWYQQILGQGPKLLIQFQNNGVVDDSQLPKDRFSAERLKGVDSTLKIQPAKLEDSAVYLCAGSPQGVGELFFGEGSRLTVL.

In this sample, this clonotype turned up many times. CDR3 region: CASSGGQGVFQPQHF. CDR3 DNA: TGTGCCAGCAGCGGGGGACAGGGTGTATTTCAGCCCCAGCATTTT. The chain recombines TRBV6-1 with TRBJ1-5; 9 nucleotides match TRBD1. Per germline, CDR1 MNHNS and CDR2 SASEGT. The CDR3 spans 15 residues. V lost 6 bases and J lost 6; bases outside the gene matches: 9.

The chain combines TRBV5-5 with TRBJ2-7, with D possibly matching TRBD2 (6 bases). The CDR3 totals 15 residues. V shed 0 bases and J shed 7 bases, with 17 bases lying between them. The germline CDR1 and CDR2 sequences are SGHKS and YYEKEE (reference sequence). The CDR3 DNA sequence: TGTGCCAGCAGCTTGGCCATTAGGCTTGGGGGGGAGCAGTACTTC. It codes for CASSLAIRLGGEQYF.

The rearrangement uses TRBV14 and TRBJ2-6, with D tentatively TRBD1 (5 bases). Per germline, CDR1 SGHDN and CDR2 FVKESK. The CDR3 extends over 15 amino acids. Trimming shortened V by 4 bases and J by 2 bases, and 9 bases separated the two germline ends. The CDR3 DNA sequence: TGTGCCAGCAGCCCAAGACAGCCTGGGGCCAACGTCCTGACTTTC. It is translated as CASSPRQPGANVLTF.

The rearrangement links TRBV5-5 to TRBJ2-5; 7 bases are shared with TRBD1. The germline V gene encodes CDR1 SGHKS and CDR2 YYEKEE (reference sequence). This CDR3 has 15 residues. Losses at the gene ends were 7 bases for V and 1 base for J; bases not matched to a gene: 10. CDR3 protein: CASSFRGQCQETQYF. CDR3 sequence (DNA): TGTGCCAGCTCCTTCAGGGGACAGTGCCAAGAGACCCAGTACTTC.

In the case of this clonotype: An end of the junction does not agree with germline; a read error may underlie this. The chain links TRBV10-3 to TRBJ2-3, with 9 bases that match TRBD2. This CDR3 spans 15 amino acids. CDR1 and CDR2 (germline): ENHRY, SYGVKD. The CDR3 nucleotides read TGTGCCATCAGTGGGCCGACTAGCGGCACAGATACCCAGTATTTT. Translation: CAISGPTSGTDTQYF.

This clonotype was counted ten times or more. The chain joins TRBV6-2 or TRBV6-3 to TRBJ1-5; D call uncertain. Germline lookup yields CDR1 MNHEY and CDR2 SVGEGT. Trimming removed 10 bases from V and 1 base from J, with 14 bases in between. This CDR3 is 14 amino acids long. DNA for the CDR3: TGTGCCACCAAGGAGCTCGGAAGCAATCAGCCCCAGCATTTT. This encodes CATKELGSNQPQHF.

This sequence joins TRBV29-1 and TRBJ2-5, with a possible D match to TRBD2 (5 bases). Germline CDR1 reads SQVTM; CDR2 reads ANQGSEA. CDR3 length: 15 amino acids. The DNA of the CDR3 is TGCAGTGTGATCCTCTTAGCGAGACTCCAAGAGACCCAGTACTTC. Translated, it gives CSVILLARLQETQYF.

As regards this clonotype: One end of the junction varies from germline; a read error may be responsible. CDR3 coding DNA: TGTGCCAGCGGCTTAGCGGGAGGCACAGATACGCAGTATTTT. Translation gives CASGLAGGTDTQYF. The chain joins TRBV7-3 to TRBJ2-3; 9 nucleotides agree with TRBD2. Germline V gene data show CDR1 as SGHTA and CDR2 as FQGTGA. This CDR3 is built from 14 residues.

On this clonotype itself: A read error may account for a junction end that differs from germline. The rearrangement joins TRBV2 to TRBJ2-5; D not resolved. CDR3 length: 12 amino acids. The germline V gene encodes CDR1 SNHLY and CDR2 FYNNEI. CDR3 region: CASNEAQETQYF. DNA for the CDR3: TGTGCCAGCAATGAAGCCCAAGAGACCCAGTACTTC.

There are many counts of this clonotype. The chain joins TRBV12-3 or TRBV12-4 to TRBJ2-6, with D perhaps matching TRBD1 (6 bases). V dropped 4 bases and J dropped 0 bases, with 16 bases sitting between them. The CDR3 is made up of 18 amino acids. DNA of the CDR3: TGTGCCAGCAGTTCCCGACAGGCATCCTTCTCTGGGGCCAACGTCCTGACTTTC. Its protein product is CASSSRQASFSGANVLTF.

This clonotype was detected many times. CDR3 protein: CASSSPFLYNEQFF. CDR3 sequence (DNA): TGTGCCAGCAGTTCCCCCTTCTTATACAATGAGCAGTTCTTC. The chain couples TRBV12-3 or TRBV12-4 to TRBJ2-1, with D unresolved. The CDR3 is 14 residues long. V dropped 4 bases and J dropped 4 bases, with 11 bases sitting between them.